The next 3 T cell receptor beta chains were all read from a single sample in a study of blood T cell repertoires in COVID-19. Using immunoSEQ multiplex PCR, the repertoire was profiled, and TCRdb retains in-frame clones only, with some absent. The data show under 150,000 clones, approximately 91% seen once. Specimen: peripheral blood. Receptors originate from a human donor in a cohort sampled during active COVID-19.

The chain employs TRBV6-5 and TRBJ1-2, with 10 bases that match TRBD1. The ends lost 4 bases at V and 7 bases at J; junction bases unmatched: 6. CDR1 MNHEY and CDR2 SVGAGI come from the germline V gene. The CDR3 has 14 amino acids. The CDR3 here is CASSSGQGVSGYTF. The CDR3 DNA reads as TGTGCCAGCAGTTCCGGACAGGGGGTGTCTGGCTACACCTTC.

The gene calls are TRBV19 and TRBJ2-3; D uncertain. The V gene's germline CDR1 is LNHDA and CDR2 SQIVND (reference sequence). The CDR3 has 13 residues. V shed 5 bases and J shed 5 bases, with 11 bases lying between them. CDR3 nucleotides: TGTGCCAGTAGTGAGGTCCGGTTAGATACGCAGTATTTT. It specifies CASSEVRLDTQYF.

This chain uses TRBV12-3 or TRBV12-4 with TRBJ1-2; TRBD1 matches 7 bases. The CDR3 consists of 13 residues. J was trimmed by 6 bases and V by 3 bases; bases with no gene match: 4. CDR3 residues: CASSLGTADGYTF. CDR3 DNA sequence: TGTGCCAGCAGTTTGGGGACAGCAGATGGCTACACCTTC.